A single sample gave rise to the 25 T cell receptor beta chains below, sequenced in a study of T cell responses to AZD1222 COVID-19 vaccine. The repertoire was sequenced with immunoSEQ multiplex PCR; TCRdb's copy has only in-frame clones and lacks some. The sample carries 55,000 to 85,000 clones, roughly 84% recorded once. The material was peripheral blood, obtained on day 0 of AZD1222 vaccination. All receptors come from an adult in good health.

The V and J genes are TRBV24-1 and TRBJ1-2; maybe TRBD1 (5 bases). V was trimmed by 1 base and J by 6 bases, leaving 14 bases between them. This CDR3 contains 15 residues. Germline V lookup: CDR1 KGHDR, CDR2 SFDVKD. Here the CDR3 reads CATSDFTGGADGYTF. The CDR3 region has the DNA TGTGCCACCAGTGATTTTACCGGGGGAGCAGATGGCTACACCTTC.

This clone was seen once. The J gene is TRBJ2-3, the V gene TRBV11-3, with 7 positions matching TRBD1. The CDR3 contains 13 residues. The junction had 6 bases not matched to a gene; V was cut back by 2 bases and J by 10 bases. The germline CDR1 and CDR2 sequences are SGHNT and YENEEA. The CDR3 loop reads CASSLSGTASQYF. The CDR3 region has the DNA TGTGCCAGCAGCTTATCCGGGACAGCATCGCAGTATTTT.

This clone showed up just once. The rearrangement links TRBV6-1 to TRBJ2-5; 11 nucleotides align to TRBD1. Germline V gene data show CDR1 as MNHNS and CDR2 as SASEGT. J lost 1 base, V lost 4 bases, and 5 bases had no gene match. This CDR3 comprises 16 residues. Here the CDR3 DNA reads TGTGCCAGCAGTGTCGCCGGGACAGGGGGCCAAGAGACCCAGTACTTC. It encodes CASSVAGTGGQETQYF.

The CDR3 region is CASSLAVPASGNTIYF. In DNA, the CDR3 is TGTGCCAGCAGCTTAGCGGTGCCAGCTTCTGGAAACACCATATATTTT. The chain is built from TRBV7-6 and TRBJ1-3; D gene uncertain. V dropped 0 bases and J dropped 1 base, with 10 bases sitting between them. CDR1 SGHVS and CDR2 FNYEAQ come from the germline V gene. This CDR3 is built from 16 residues.

This chain joins TRBV28 and TRBJ2-5; a weak D match, TRBD1 (6 bases). Trimming left V 5 bases short and J 4 bases short, with 14 bases between. CDR3 length equals 14 residues. Germline assignment: CDR1 MDHEN and CDR2 SYDVKM. CDR3 DNA sequence: TGTGCCAGCAGTCTAGCCGACAGGCCAGAGACCCAGTACTTC. Translation gives CASSLADRPETQYF.

The chain couples TRBV9 to TRBJ2-7; 15 nucleotides agree with TRBD2. The V gene's germline CDR1 is SGDLS and CDR2 YYNGEE. V was clipped by 2 bases and J by 3 bases; unmatched bases: 3. The CDR3 contains 16 residues. The CDR3 sequence is CASSVGLAGGFYEQYF. CDR3 DNA sequence: TGTGCCAGCAGCGTGGGACTAGCGGGGGGCTTCTACGAGCAGTACTTC.

The rearrangement links TRBV5-6 to TRBJ2-7; D remains ambiguous. V lost 2 bases and J 7 bases, leaving 16 bases between the germline ends. This CDR3 comprises 14 residues. Germline loops: CDR1 SGHDT, CDR2 YYEEEE. The CDR3 reads CASSLWSATREQYF. The CDR3 DNA is TGTGCCAGCAGCTTATGGTCGGCGACCCGGGAGCAGTACTTC.

This clone was detected a few times. The chain recombines TRBV29-1 with TRBJ2-7, with TRBD2 matching 16 bases. Germline-derived CDR1 and CDR2 are SQVTM and ANQGSEA. V was pared by 6 bases and J by 3 bases, with 8 bases of the junction left unmatched. This CDR3 is built from 16 residues. The CDR3 protein is CSVTGTSGGEGYEQYF. For the CDR3, the DNA is TGCAGCGTCACCGGGACTAGCGGGGGGGAGGGCTACGAGCAGTACTTC.

V is TRBV25-1 and J is TRBJ2-7, with 12 positions matching TRBD1. Germline V gene data show CDR1 as MGHDK and CDR2 as SYGVNS. CDR3 size: 15 residues. Trimming removed 4 bases from V and 6 bases from J; junction bases left unmatched: 7. CDR3 sequence (DNA): TGTGCCAGCAGTGCCCCGGGACAGGGGGCATTCGAGCAGTACTTC. Protein sequence: CASSAPGQGAFEQYF.

DNA of the CDR3: TGCGCCAGCAGTGAGTTCGGACAGGGGAAAGGGGAGACCCAGTACTTC. Protein: CASSEFGQGKGETQYF. The chain links TRBV10-1 to TRBJ2-5; TRBD1 agrees at 9 bases. The V gene end was trimmed by 1 base and the J gene end by 5 bases; junction bases not matched to a gene: 8. This CDR3 is built from 16 residues. Looked up from germline, CDR1 is WNHNN and CDR2 is SYGVQD (reference sequence).

The chain combines TRBV7-2 with TRBJ1-2; 7 bases fit TRBD1. V was pared by 5 bases and J by 5 bases, with 14 bases of the junction left unmatched. The CDR3 consists of 16 residues. Germline values: CDR1 SGHTA, CDR2 FQGNSA. This CDR3 reads CASSQGQAIVGYGYTF. Written as DNA, the CDR3 is TGTGCCAGCAGCCAAGGACAGGCAATTGTTGGGTATGGCTACACCTTC.

V usage is TRBV28 and J usage is TRBJ1-1; weak D call: TRBD1 (5 bases). This CDR3 spans 14 amino acids. CDR1 is MDHEN and CDR2 is SYDVKM in the germline V gene. Trimming pared 5 bases from V and 1 base from J, leaving 11 bases between. CDR3 sequence (DNA): TGTGCCAGCAGTCCCCCGGGGCGGAACACTGAAGCTTTCTTT. It codes for CASSPPGRNTEAFF. The full variable domain, in which reference TRBV28 and TRBJ1-1 provide the parts outside the CDR3, is DVKVTQSSRYLVKRTGEKVFLECVQDMDHENMFWYRQDPGLGLRLIYFSYDVKMKEKGDIPEGYSVSREKKERFSLILESASTNQTSMYLCASSPPGRNTEAFFGQGTRLTVV.

The chain combines TRBV19 with TRBJ1-2; possible D gene TRBD1, 5 bases. Trimming left V 6 bases short and J 4 bases short, with 21 bases between. The germline CDR1 and CDR2 sequences are LNHDA and SQIVND (reference sequence). This CDR3 comprises 16 residues. DNA for the CDR3: TGTGCCAGTAGCACTTTACCGGACGCAGGGAGCTATGGCTACACCTTC. Translating it yields CASSTLPDAGSYGYTF.

This clone appeared a single time. The chain combines TRBV5-4 with TRBJ1-1, with D unclear. V lost 4 bases to trimming and J lost 4 bases, with 17 bases between them. The CDR3 loop spans 15 amino acids. CDR1 and CDR2 from the germline V gene are SGHNT and YYREEE (reference sequence). CDR3 in DNA: TGTGCCAGCAGCCCCCCCTCTTTTTCCGGCACTGAAGCTTTCTTT. Its translation is CASSPPSFSGTEAFF.

V usage is TRBV5-1 and J usage is TRBJ1-1; TRBD1 might be the D (6 bases). V was pared by 4 bases and J by 7 bases, with 17 bases between. This CDR3 has 14 amino acids. Germline V gene sequence: CDR1 SGHRS, CDR2 YFSETQ. CDR3 residues: CASSPQRGVVEAFF. For the CDR3, the DNA is TGCGCCAGCAGCCCGCAGAGGGGGGTGGTTGAAGCTTTCTTT.

The chain links TRBV6-5 to TRBJ1-6, with 10 nucleotides matching TRBD1. Germline CDR1 reads MNHEY; CDR2 reads SVGAGI. The CDR3 covers 16 residues. The trim removed 2 bases at V and 14 bases at J, leaving 12 bases unmatched. In nucleotides, the CDR3 is TGTGCCAGCAGTTACACCGGACAGGGGGTTGGTTCGGCCCTCCACTTT. Protein: CASSYTGQGVGSALHF.

The chain employs TRBV5-1 and TRBJ2-3, with 9 bases aligning to TRBD2. The CDR3 is made up of 17 amino acids. The germline V gene has CDR1 SGHRS and CDR2 YFSETQ. V lost 0 bases to trimming and J lost 3 bases; unmatched junction nucleotides: 8. CDR3 in amino acids: CASSLGGLAGQTDTQYF. The DNA for the CDR3 is TGCGCCAGCAGCTTGGGGGGCCTAGCGGGGCAAACAGATACGCAGTATTTT.

The V gene is TRBV5-8, the J gene TRBJ1-2; D is unclear. The CDR3 sequence is 12 residues long. Trimming left V 0 bases short and J 5 bases short, with 5 bases between. CDR1 SGHTS and CDR2 YDEGEE come from the germline V gene. The CDR3 protein is CASSLALYGYTF. The CDR3 bases are TGTGCCAGCAGCTTGGCCCTTTATGGCTACACCTTC. The whole variable domain, remainder taken from reference TRBV5-8 and TRBJ1-2, is EAGVTQSPTHLIKTRGQQATLRCSPISGHTSVYWYQQALGLGLQFLLWYDEGEERNRGNFPPRFSGRQFPNYSSELNVNALELEDSALYLCASSLALYGYTFGSGTRLTVV.

V usage is TRBV11-1 and J usage is TRBJ1-1, with D tentatively TRBD1 (5 bases). The CDR3 loop spans 15 amino acids. Germline V gene lookup returns CDR1 SGHAT and CDR2 FQDESV (reference sequence). V was pared by 2 bases and J by 0 bases, with 10 bases between. The CDR3 reads CASSLPQGMNTEAFF. The DNA for the CDR3 is TGTGCCAGCAGCTTACCTCAGGGTATGAACACTGAAGCTTTCTTT.

V usage is TRBV5-4 and J usage is TRBJ1-1; 7 bases are shared with TRBD1. Trimming at V came to 2 bases and at J to 4 bases, leaving 5 bases not matched to a gene. The CDR3 runs to 14 residues. The V gene's germline CDR1 is SGHNT and CDR2 YYREEE (reference sequence). CDR3 region: CASSFDRDVTEAFF. As DNA, the CDR3 is TGTGCCAGCAGCTTTGACAGGGATGTCACTGAAGCTTTCTTT.

This clone was counted a single time. The CDR3 here is CASSLDPSFYGYTF. The CDR3 DNA is TGCGCCAGCAGCTTGGATCCGTCGTTCTATGGCTACACCTTC. V usage is TRBV5-1 and J usage is TRBJ1-2; D gene ambiguous. The CDR3 runs 14 residues. Trimming took 0 bases from V and 4 from J, leaving 10 bases between them. Germline V gives CDR1 SGHRS, CDR2 YFSETQ.

The chain joins TRBV28 to TRBJ1-3, with D perhaps TRBD1 (5 bases). CDR1 is MDHEN and CDR2 is SYDVKM in the germline V gene. Trimming pared 7 bases from V and 4 bases from J, leaving 20 bases between. The CDR3 covers 16 residues. The CDR3 protein is CASITTPGAWGNTIYF. The CDR3 DNA sequence: TGTGCCAGCATCACGACCCCCGGGGCGTGGGGAAACACCATATATTTT.

The J gene is TRBJ1-1, the V gene TRBV4-2, with a tentative D call TRBD1 (5 bases). Germline lookup yields CDR1 LGHNA and CDR2 YNFKEQ. Trimming took off 3 bases at V and 0 bases at J, with 11 bases between the two ends. CDR3 length equals 15 residues. CDR3 in DNA: TGTGCCAGCAGCCAGGGGCAGGGCCTGAACACTGAAGCTTTCTTT. This encodes CASSQGQGLNTEAFF.

V gene TRBV28 combines with J gene TRBJ1-2; D gene ambiguous. The CDR3 runs 12 residues. V dropped 3 bases and J dropped 4 bases, with 6 bases sitting between them. The V gene's germline CDR1 is MDHEN and CDR2 SYDVKM. The CDR3 nucleotides are TGTGCCAGCAGTTTGGGCCCCTATGGCTACACCTTC. Its protein product is CASSLGPYGYTF.

This clone has just a few counts. The rearrangement uses TRBV5-4 and TRBJ1-1; D is unclear. This CDR3 contains 16 residues. V was shortened by 3 bases and J by 0 bases, with 15 bases between the two germline ends. Looked up from germline, CDR1 is SGHNT and CDR2 is YYREEE (reference sequence). As DNA, the CDR3 is TGTGCCAGCAGCTCTCTCGAGGAACCCATGAACACTGAAGCTTTCTTT. Translation gives CASSSLEEPMNTEAFF. Based on the CDR3 plus reference TRBV5-4 and TRBJ1-1, the full variable domain is ETGVTQSPTHLIKTRGQQVTLRCSSQSGHNTVSWYQQALGQGPQFIFQYYREEENGRGNFPPRFSGLQFPNYSSELNVNALELDDSALYLCASSSLEEPMNTEAFFGQGTRLTVV.